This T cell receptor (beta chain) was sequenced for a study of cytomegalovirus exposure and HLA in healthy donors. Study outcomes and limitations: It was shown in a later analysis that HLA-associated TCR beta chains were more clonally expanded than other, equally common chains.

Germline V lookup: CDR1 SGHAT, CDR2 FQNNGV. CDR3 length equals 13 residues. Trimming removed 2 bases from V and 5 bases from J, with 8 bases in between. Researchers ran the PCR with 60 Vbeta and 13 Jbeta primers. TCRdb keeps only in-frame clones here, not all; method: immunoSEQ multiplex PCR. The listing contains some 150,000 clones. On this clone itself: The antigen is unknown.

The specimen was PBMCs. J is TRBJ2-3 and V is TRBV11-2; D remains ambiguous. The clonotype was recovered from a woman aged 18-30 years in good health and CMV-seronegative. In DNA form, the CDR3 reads TGTGCCAGCAGCTTATCTCCGGGAGATACGCAGTATTTT. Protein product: CASSLSPGDTQYF.